The clone carrying this T cell receptor (beta chain) was counted at least ten times. What it recognizes is unknown. Across 18 months, stable Graves' hyperthyroidism was marked by no progression to ophthalmopathy. This specimen comes from a study of T cells in Graves' hyperthyroidism and ophthalmopathy. Study-level points and caveats: The model identified upcoming ophthalmopathy a median roughly 6 months ahead of onset. Peripheral blood also featured most of the thyroid clonotypes expanded above 0.001.

TCR beta CDR3 sequences were amplified from RNA transcripts. RT-PCR in the first round (using the HTBI primer set) targeted the TCR CDR3. TCRdb fed the multiplex PCR reads into MiXCR, producing one record per CDR3 protein. The sample carries fewer than 350,000 distinct CDR3 sequences, roughly 15% recorded once. Trimming cost V 7 bases and J 6 bases, with 17 bases left between them. CDR3 size: 14 residues. The V gene's germline CDR1 is MNHEY and CDR2 SVGEGT. The rearrangement links TRBV6-2 or TRBV6-3 to TRBJ2-3; maybe TRBD2 (5 bases). Sequenced input: blood. The receptor comes from a woman between 40 and 55 years old with Graves' hyperthyroidism. This chain's CDR3 is CASKVTRGSDTQYF. In DNA form, the CDR3 reads TGTGCCAGCAAAGTCACTAGAGGATCGGATACGCAGTATTTT.